This TCR beta chain was identified during a study of blood T cell repertoires in COVID-19. V was shortened by 1 base and J by 7 bases, with 10 bases between the two germline ends. Germline CDR1 is SGHDN and CDR2 is FVKESK. The CDR3 is made up of 14 amino acids. Repertoires were generated with immunoSEQ multiplex PCR, while TCRdb's copy carries only in-frame clones and drops some. The sample carries 200,000 to 250,000 clones, 83% recorded once. The rearrangement links TRBV14 to TRBJ1-4; TRBD1 might be the D (5 bases). The sequence was collected from a woman in her 30s with COVID-19, enrolled during active disease. Sequencing was performed on peripheral blood. The CDR3: CASSQGRGSEKLFF. The CDR3 DNA follows: TGTGCCAGCAGCCAAGGGAGGGGAAGTGAAAAACTGTTTTTT.